This T cell receptor beta chain was identified in a study of glioma-infiltrating T cells. Notes on the study in general: Tissue and blood shared very few CDR3 sequences.

Trimming removed 10 bases from V and 4 bases from J, with 10 bases in between. Germline loops: CDR1 SNHLY, CDR2 FYNNEI. This CDR3 spans 11 amino acids. As regards this clonotype: As yet, its antigen is unknown. Being one base from a much bigger clone, this may be a read error.

Using RNA template, CDR3s of TCR alpha and beta were amplified with iRepertoire arm-PCR. TCRdb independently ran MiXCR on the multiplex PCR reads; one entry per CDR3 protein. The sample comprises fewer than 90,000 distinct CDR3 sequences, 23% of which are singletons, and under 8.5% rests with the top ten. The origin of this receptor is a human donor with low-grade glioma or glioblastoma, undergoing nonglioma brain surgery, or in good health (not recorded which). Source material: glioma tissue, nonneoplastic brain tissue, or PBMCs (not recorded which). The chain joins TRBV2 to TRBJ2-5; a weak D match, TRBD2 (6 bases). Here the CDR3 DNA reads TGTGCCACGGGGGTCCGAGAGACCCAGTACTTC. Translation gives CATGVRETQYF.